This TCR beta chain was recovered during a study of shared clonotypes between healthy human individuals. CD45RO-negative, CCR7-selected cells formed the naive CD8 fraction, which excluded terminally differentiated effector memory CD45RA+ cells. V lost 5 bases to trimming and J lost 2 bases, with 20 bases between them. The CDR3 is 17 amino acids. In germline, CDR1 is MNHEY, CDR2 SMNVEV (reference sequence). TCRdb keeps only in-frame clones here, not all; method: immunoSEQ multiplex PCR. The sample carries about 2 million clones, approximately 94% recorded once. Sequenced material: naive CD8+ T cells sorted from blood. The chain couples TRBV27 to TRBJ2-3, with D maybe TRBD2 (7 bases). This TCR was recovered from a man younger than 35 in good health. CDR3 sequence: CASSLTSAGTYTDTQYF. CDR3 sequence (DNA): TGTGCCAGCAGTCTCACCTCAGCGGGGACATACACAGATACGCAGTATTTT.